Listed below are T cell receptor beta chains from one sample, sequenced in a study of beta chain features in type 1 diabetes. The repertoire was sequenced with immunoSEQ multiplex PCR; TCRdb's copy has only in-frame clones and lacks some. This sample yields 150,000 to 180,000 clones, of which under 9.5% are seen a single time; less than 0.85% belongs to the top ten. The sample taken for sequencing was central memory CD4+ T cells from blood. These receptors came from a man between 18 and 29 years old in good health. CDR3s include the opening cysteine and the closing phenylalanine or tryptophan. Each record gives: D gene, J gene, V gene, clone size, CDR3 DNA, CDR3 protein. D genes are given only for firm matches. Clone size is not always given. Where it is, it says once, few, many or a class for expanded clones.

>.|TRBJ2-1|TRBV7-8|.
TGTGCCAGCAGCTTATCCGCCAGGGTGTCCTACAATGAGCAGTTCTTC
CASSLSARVSYNEQFF
>.|TRBJ2-5|TRBV20-1|many
TGCAGTGCCACATGGGAGACCCAGTACTTC
CSATWETQYF
>TRBD1|TRBJ2-7|TRBV4-3|.
TGCGCCAGCAGCCAAGGGACAGGACTTACCTACGAGCAGTACTTC
CASSQGTGLTYEQYF
>TRBD1|TRBJ1-2|TRBV7-8|.
TGTGCCAGCAGCTATGACAGGGCAGGTGGCTACACCTTC
CASSYDRAGGYTF
>TRBD2|TRBJ2-7|TRBV2|.
TGTGCCAGCAGTGCCGGGACTAGCGGGAAATTGTACGAGCAGTACTTC
CASSAGTSGKLYEQYF
>.|TRBJ2-1|TRBV6-6|.
TGTGCCAGCAGGGGATCGAGGGCGAATGAGCAGTTCTTC
CASRGSRANEQFF
>.|TRBJ2-1|TRBV14|many
TGTGCCAGCAGCCAGAGCACTAGCTCCAATGAGCAGTTCTTC
CASSQSTSSNEQFF
>TRBD1|TRBJ2-1|TRBV15|few
TGTGCCACCAGCACTGGGGACAGGGGGAACAATGAGCAGTTCTTC
CATSTGDRGNNEQFF
>TRBD1|TRBJ2-2|TRBV19|.
TGTGCCAGTAGTTTACGACAGGGTGGTACCGGGGAGCTGTTTTTT
CASSLRQGGTGELFF
>.|TRBJ2-7|TRBV10-3|few
TGTGCCATCAGTCCGACTGTCTCCTACGAGCAGTACTTC
CAISPTVSYEQYF
>.|TRBJ2-7|TRBV2|few
TGTGCCAGCAGTTTATCCTTGGGCGACGAGCAGTACTTC
CASSLSLGDEQYF
>.|TRBJ1-4|TRBV6-5|few
TGTGCCAGCAGGAGACAGAGCAATGAAAAACTGTTTTTT
CASRRQSNEKLFF
>TRBD1|TRBJ1-3|TRBV29-1|few
TGCAGCGTAAGGACAGGGAGTCCTGGAAACACCATATATTTT
CSVRTGSPGNTIYF
>.|TRBJ2-7|TRBV18|.
TGTGCCAGCTCACCAGCTTCGCAGAACTACGAGCAGTACTTC
CASSPASQNYEQYF
>TRBD2|TRBJ2-7|TRBV7-3|.
TGTGCCAGCAGCGTCTCGGGGGGGAACCAGTACGAGCAGTACTTC
CASSVSGGNQYEQYF
>TRBD1|TRBJ1-3|TRBV19|few
TGTGCCAGTCTGACAGGGGGCTTCGGAAACACCATATATTTT
CASLTGGFGNTIYF
>TRBD1|TRBJ2-1|TRBV5-1|.
TGCGCCAGCAGCTTACAGGGGGTCCCTGAGGTCCGGCAGTTCTTC
CASSLQGVPEVRQFF
>.|TRBJ1-1|TRBV27|.
TGTGCCAGCGCGTTAGTCTTGAACACTGAAGCTTTCTTT
CASALVLNTEAFF
>TRBD1|TRBJ2-1|TRBV11-2|.
TGTGCCAGCAGCTCTGGACAGGGGTGGAATGAGCAGTTCTTC
CASSSGQGWNEQFF
>.|TRBJ2-5|TRBV19|.
TGTGCCAGTAGTGTGACCGGGACACAAGAGACCCAGTACTTC
CASSVTGTQETQYF
>TRBD1|TRBJ1-2|TRBV30|.
TGTGCCTGCCTATCGGGACAGCAGTACTATGGCTACACCTTC
CACLSGQQYYGYTF
>.|TRBJ2-7|TRBV10-3|few
TGTGCCATCAGTGAGGACGACAGAACCTACGAGCAGTACTTC
CAISEDDRTYEQYF
>TRBD1|TRBJ2-7|TRBV29-1|many
TGCAGCGGTGGAGCAGGGGGCTACGAGCAGTACTTC
CSGGAGGYEQYF
>.|TRBJ1-5|TRBV19|few
TGTGCCAGTAGTACCTCCCGTTTGCGGGATCAGCCCCAGCATTTT
CASSTSRLRDQPQHF
>TRBD2|TRBJ2-3|TRBV10-3|few
TGTGCCGTTTATAGCGGGGGGGTCGGGACAGATACGCAGTATTTT
CAVYSGGVGTDTQYF
>.|TRBJ1-2|TRBV27|many
TGTGCCAGCGCAGGGAATAGCTATGGCTACACCTTC
CASAGNSYGYTF
>.|TRBJ2-1|TRBV5-1|many
TGCGCCAGCAGGCCCGGACTCGAAGGGGGCAATGAGCAGTTCTTC
CASRPGLEGGNEQFF
>TRBD1|TRBJ1-5|TRBV2|many
TGTGCCAGCAGCAACAGGGGAAGTCAGCCCCAGCATTTT
CASSNRGSQPQHF
>.|TRBJ1-2|TRBV18|.
TGTGCCAGCTCACCCGGGGATGGGTCTGGCTACACCTTC
CASSPGDGSGYTF
>TRBD1|TRBJ2-1|TRBV28|.
TGTGCCAGCATCCGCAGATCGGGACAGGGGAGCAATGAGCAGTTCTTC
CASIRRSGQGSNEQFF
>.|TRBJ2-4|TRBV15|.
TGTGCCACCAGCCCCCATTGGTCCAGGGAGGACATTCAGTACTTC
CATSPHWSREDIQYF
>TRBD1|TRBJ1-1|TRBV29-1|.
TGCAGCGTAGTCAGGGGGCCGACTGAAGCTTTCTTT
CSVVRGPTEAFF
>.|TRBJ1-1|TRBV7-2|.
TGTGCCAGCAGCCCCCGGGTGGGGGGAGAAGCTTTCTTT
CASSPRVGGEAFF
>.|TRBJ1-3|TRBV21-1|few
TGTGCCAGCAGCAACCCGGACTGGGTTAATTCGGGAAACACCATATATTTT
CASSNPDWVNSGNTIYF
>TRBD1|TRBJ2-7|TRBV4-1|.
TGCGCCAGCAGCCCCGCGGACAGGGAATACTACGAGCAGTACTTC
CASSPADREYYEQYF
>.|TRBJ2-7|TRBV27|few
TGTGCCAGCAGTTTATCTAAGAGCTCCTACGAGCAGTACTTC
CASSLSKSSYEQYF
>TRBD2|TRBJ2-3|TRBV15|many
TGTGCCACCGCAAGGGAGGGCCAGGGAGATACGCAGTATTTT
CATAREGQGDTQYF
>TRBD1|TRBJ1-6|TRBV29-1|.
TGCAGCGTTGAGACAGGGGTTAATTCACCCCTCCACTTT
CSVETGVNSPLHF
>.|TRBJ2-3|TRBV27|.
TGTGCCAGCAGTTTGCGCCGTCTCACAGATACGCAGTATTTT
CASSLRRLTDTQYF
>TRBD1|TRBJ2-7|TRBV6-1|few
TGTGCCAGCGGCGACAGGGTCGTCGAGCAGTACTTC
CASGDRVVEQYF
>TRBD1|TRBJ1-4|TRBV28|.
TGTGCCAGTCAGACCCGACAGGGATGGGAAAAACTGTTTTTT
CASQTRQGWEKLFF
>.|TRBJ2-7|TRBV7-2|few
TGTGCCAGCAGCATGGACAGCTACGAGCAGTACTTC
CASSMDSYEQYF
>TRBD1|TRBJ1-1|TRBV30|many
TGTGCCTGGACAAACGACAGGGTGGCTTTCTTT
CAWTNDRVAFF
>.|TRBJ1-1|TRBV5-6|few
TGTGCCAGCAGCTCCGATCCTACGAACACTGAAGCTTTCTTT
CASSSDPTNTEAFF
>TRBD1|TRBJ1-1|TRBV29-1|few
TGCAGCGTTTCTACAGGGGGGGACACTGAAGCTTTCTTT
CSVSTGGDTEAFF